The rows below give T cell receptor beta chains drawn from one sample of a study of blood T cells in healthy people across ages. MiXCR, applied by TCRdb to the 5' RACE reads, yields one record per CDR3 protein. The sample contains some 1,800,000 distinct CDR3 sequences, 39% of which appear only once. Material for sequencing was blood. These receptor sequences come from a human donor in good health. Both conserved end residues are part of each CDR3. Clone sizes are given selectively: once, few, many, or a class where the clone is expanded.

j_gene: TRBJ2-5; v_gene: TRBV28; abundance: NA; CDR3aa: CASSPRLAGVETQYF
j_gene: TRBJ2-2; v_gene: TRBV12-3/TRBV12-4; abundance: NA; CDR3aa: CASRPTSGDQRGTGELFF
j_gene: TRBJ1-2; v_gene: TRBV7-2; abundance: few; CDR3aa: CASSLATGANYGYTF
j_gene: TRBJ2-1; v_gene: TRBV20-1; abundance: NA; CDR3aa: CSAREGGGAEEQFF
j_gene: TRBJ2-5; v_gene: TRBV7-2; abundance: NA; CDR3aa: CASTNLLAGGQETQYF
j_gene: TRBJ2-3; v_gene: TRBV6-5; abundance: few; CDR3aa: CASSYVTGPDTQYF
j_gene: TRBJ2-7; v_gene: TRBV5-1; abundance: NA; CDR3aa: CASSFGTDAYEQYF
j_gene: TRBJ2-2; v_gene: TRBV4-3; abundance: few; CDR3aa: CASRIRLDPENTGELFF
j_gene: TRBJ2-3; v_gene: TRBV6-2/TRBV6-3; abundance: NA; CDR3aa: CASRTGLAARTDTQYF
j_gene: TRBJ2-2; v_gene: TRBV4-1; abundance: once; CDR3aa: CASSHEGTGELFF
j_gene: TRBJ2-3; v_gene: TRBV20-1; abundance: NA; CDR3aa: CSADFTGADTQYF
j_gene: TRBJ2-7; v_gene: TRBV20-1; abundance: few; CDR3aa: CSAYRNNYEQYF
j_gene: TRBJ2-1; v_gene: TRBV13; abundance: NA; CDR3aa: CASSDGQARSSQQFF
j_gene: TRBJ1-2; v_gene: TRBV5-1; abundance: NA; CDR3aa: CASSSHLNGLDGHTF